The subject of this entry is one T cell receptor beta chain. The CDR3 covers 14 residues. The germline gives CDR1 SNHLY, CDR2 FYNNEI. Deletions cut 5 bases from V and 6 bases from J, with 14 bases between. The data originate from a study of shared clonotypes between healthy human individuals. Data came from immunoSEQ multiplex PCR; TCRdb stores just in-frame clones and leaves some out. Of 700,000 or so clones in the sample, around 72% were seen once. The chain links TRBV2 to TRBJ1-5; D is unresolved. Sequencing used memory CD4+ T cells sorted from blood. Subset described: CD45RA-negative fraction. This sequence originates from a woman aged 25-40 years in good health. The CDR3 DNA is TGTGCCAGCAGTCCCAATCAAGGGCTTCAGCCCCAGCATTTT. Translating gives CASSPNQGLQPQHF.